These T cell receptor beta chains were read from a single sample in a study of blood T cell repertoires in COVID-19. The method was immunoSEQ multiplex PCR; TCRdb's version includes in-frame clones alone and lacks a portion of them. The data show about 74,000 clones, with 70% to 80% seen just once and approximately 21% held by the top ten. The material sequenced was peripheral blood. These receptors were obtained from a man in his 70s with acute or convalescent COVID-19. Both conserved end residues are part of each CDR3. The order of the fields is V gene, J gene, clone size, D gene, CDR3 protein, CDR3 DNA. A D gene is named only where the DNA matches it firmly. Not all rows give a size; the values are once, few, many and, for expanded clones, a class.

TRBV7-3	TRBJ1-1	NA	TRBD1	CASSTQGGTEAFF	TGTGCCAGCAGCACCCAGGGGGGTACTGAAGCTTTCTTT
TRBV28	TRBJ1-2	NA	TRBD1	CASSTYRGVKDGYTF	TGTGCCAGCAGTACCTACAGGGGCGTGAAGGATGGCTACACCTTC
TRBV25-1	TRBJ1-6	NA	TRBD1	CASRGQGNNSPLHF	TGTGCCAGCCGAGGACAGGGGAACAATTCACCCCTCCACTTT
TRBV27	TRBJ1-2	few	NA	CASSLYPGEGYTF	TGTGCCAGCAGTTTATACCCCGGGGAAGGCTACACCTTC
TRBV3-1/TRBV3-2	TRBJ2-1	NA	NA	CASNDGGSYNEQFF	TGTGCCAGCAACGACGGGGGATCCTACAATGAGCAGTTCTTC
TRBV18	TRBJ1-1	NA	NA	CASSPSRHMLNTEAFF	TGTGCCAGCTCCCCTTCCCGTCACATGCTGAACACTGAAGCTTTCTTT
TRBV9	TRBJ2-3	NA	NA	CASSVSGRSTDTQYF	TGTGCCAGCAGCGTAAGCGGAAGAAGCACAGATACGCAGTATTTT
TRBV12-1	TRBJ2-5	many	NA	CASSFLGPFDRGKETQYF	TGTGCCAGCAGCTTCCTTGGCCCCTTTGACAGGGGGAAAGAGACCCAGTACTTC
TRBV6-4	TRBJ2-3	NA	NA	CASSDRPLATDTQYF	TGTGCCAGCAGTGACCGGCCCCTAGCCACAGATACGCAGTATTTT
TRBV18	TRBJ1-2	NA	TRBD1	CASSPPTGGNSNYGYTF	TGTGCCAGCTCACCACCGACAGGGGGAAACTCTAACTATGGCTACACCTTC
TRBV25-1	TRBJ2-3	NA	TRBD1	CASSTGDRSTDTQYF	TGTGCCAGCAGTACTGGGGACAGGAGCACAGATACGCAGTATTTT
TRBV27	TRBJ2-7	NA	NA	CASSLAERSSYEQYF	TGTGCCAGCAGTTTAGCGGAAAGGAGCTCCTACGAGCAGTACTTC
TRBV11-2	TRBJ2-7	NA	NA	CASSLDRGYEQYF	TGTGCCAGCAGCTTAGATAGGGGGTACGAGCAGTACTTC
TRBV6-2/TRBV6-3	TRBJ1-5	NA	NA	CASSYSINGQPQHF	TGTGCCAGCAGTTACTCGATTAACGGTCAGCCCCAGCATTTT
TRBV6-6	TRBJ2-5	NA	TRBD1	CASSYPTGQETQYF	TGTGCCAGCAGTTACCCGACAGGGCAAGAGACCCAGTACTTC
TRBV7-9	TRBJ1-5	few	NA	CASSLGGRRGQPQHF	TGTGCCAGCAGCTTAGGGGGCAGGAGGGGTCAGCCCCAGCATTTT
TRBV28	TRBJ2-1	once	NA	CASSFRDEQFF	TGTGCCAGCAGTTTCAGGGATGAGCAGTTCTTC
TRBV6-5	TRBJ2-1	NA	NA	CASSYFAGNYNEQFF	TGTGCCAGCAGTTACTTTGCGGGTAATTACAATGAGCAGTTCTTC
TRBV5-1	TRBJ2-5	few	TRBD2	CASSGLAGDETQYF	TGCGCCAGCAGCGGTCTAGCGGGAGATGAGACCCAGTACTTC
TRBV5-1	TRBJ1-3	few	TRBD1	CASSKGASGNTIYF	TGCGCCAGCAGCAAGGGGGCGTCTGGAAACACCATATATTTT
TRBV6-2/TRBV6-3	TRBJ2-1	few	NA	CASSHGYNEQFF	TGTGCCAGCAGTCACGGGTACAATGAGCAGTTCTTC
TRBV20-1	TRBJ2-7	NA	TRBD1	CSASKDRGRFYEQYF	TGCAGTGCTAGTAAGGACAGGGGGCGATTCTACGAGCAGTACTTC
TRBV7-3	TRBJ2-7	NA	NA	CASSFSGGGDEQYF	TGTGCCAGCAGCTTTTCCGGGGGAGGCGACGAGCAGTACTTC
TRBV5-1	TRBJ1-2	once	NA	CASSLASDSNYGYTF	TGCGCCAGCAGCTTGGCGTCGGACAGTAACTATGGCTACACCTTC
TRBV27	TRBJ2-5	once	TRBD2	CASRSGRGGSETQYF	TGTGCCAGCAGGTCAGGTCGGGGGGGTTCGGAGACCCAGTACTTC
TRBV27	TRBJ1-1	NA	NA	CASSLSSLRTRGRTEAFF	TGTGCCAGCAGTTTATCTAGCCTACGGACTCGGGGGAGAACTGAAGCTTTCTTT
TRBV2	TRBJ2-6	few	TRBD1	CAIDPADRESSGANVLTF	TGTGCCATTGACCCGGCGGACAGGGAATCTTCTGGGGCCAACGTCCTGACTTTC
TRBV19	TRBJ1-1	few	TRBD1	CASSSTGGYTEAFF	TGTGCCAGTAGTTCCACAGGGGGGTACACTGAAGCTTTCTTT
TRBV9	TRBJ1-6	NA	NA	CASSPGEARDSPLHF	TGTGCCAGCAGCCCGGGGGAGGCTAGGGATTCACCCCTCCACTTT
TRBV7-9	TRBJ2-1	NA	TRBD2	CASSLGLALDEQFF	TGTGCCAGCAGCTTGGGACTAGCACTGGATGAGCAGTTCTTC
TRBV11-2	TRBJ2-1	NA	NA	CASSPPGVYNEQFF	TGTGCCAGCAGCCCCCCGGGGGTCTACAATGAGCAGTTCTTC
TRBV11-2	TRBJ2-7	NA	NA	CASSLETAEQYF	TGTGCCAGCAGCTTAGAGACAGCCGAGCAGTACTTC
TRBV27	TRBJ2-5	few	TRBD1	CASTSTGGGETQYF	TGTGCCAGCACCTCGACAGGGGGCGGAGAGACCCAGTACTTC
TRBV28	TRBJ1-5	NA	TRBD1	CASALSLRGINQPQHF	TGTGCCAGTGCCCTCTCCCTCAGGGGGATCAATCAGCCCCAGCATTTT
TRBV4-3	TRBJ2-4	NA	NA	CASSQEAGAKNIQYF	TGCGCCAGCAGCCAAGAGGCGGGAGCCAAAAACATTCAGTACTTC
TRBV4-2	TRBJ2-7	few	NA	CASSQAYSSSYEQYF	TGTGCCAGCAGCCAAGCCTATTCTAGCTCCTACGAGCAGTACTTC
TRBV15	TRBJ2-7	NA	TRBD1	CATSRDLPGTGDDEQYF	TGTGCCACCAGCAGAGATCTGCCCGGGACAGGAGATGACGAGCAGTACTTC
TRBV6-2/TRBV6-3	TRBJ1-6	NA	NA	CASSLTENSPLHF	TGTGCCAGCAGTCTTACCGAGAATTCACCCCTCCACTTT
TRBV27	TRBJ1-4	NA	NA	CATSFQGWANEKLFF	TGTGCCACCTCGTTCCAGGGATGGGCTAATGAAAAACTGTTTTTT
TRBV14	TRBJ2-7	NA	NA	CASSQPIEQYF	TGTGCCAGCAGCCAACCCATCGAGCAGTACTTC
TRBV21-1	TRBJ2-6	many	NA	CASSAGQGPPTGANVLTF	TGTGCCAGCAGCGCGGGACAGGGCCCCCCAACTGGGGCCAACGTCCTGACTTTC
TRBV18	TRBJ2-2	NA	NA	CASSAGTTGELFF	TGTGCCAGCTCGGCGGGTACGACCGGGGAGCTGTTTTTT
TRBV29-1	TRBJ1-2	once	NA	CSALDSNYGYTF	TGCAGCGCACTCGACAGTAACTATGGCTACACCTTC
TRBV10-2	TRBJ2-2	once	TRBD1	CASGTGGTGELFF	TGCGCCAGCGGGACAGGGGGCACCGGGGAGCTGTTTTTT
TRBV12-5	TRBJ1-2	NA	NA	CASGLNRDYGYTF	TGTGCTAGTGGTTTGAACAGAGACTATGGCTACACCTTC
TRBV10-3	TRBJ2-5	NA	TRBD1	CAISESRDRVDETQYF	TGTGCCATCAGTGAGTCAAGAGACAGGGTGGACGAGACCCAGTACTTC
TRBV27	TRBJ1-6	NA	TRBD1	CASSYGRGNSPLHF	TGTGCCAGCAGTTATGGCAGGGGGAATTCACCCCTCCACTTT
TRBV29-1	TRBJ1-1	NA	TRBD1	CSVRQGTEAFF	TGCAGCGTCCGACAGGGCACTGAAGCTTTCTTT
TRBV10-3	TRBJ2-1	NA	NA	CAISDTRGAYNEQFF	TGTGCCATCAGTGACACCAGGGGAGCGTACAATGAGCAGTTCTTC
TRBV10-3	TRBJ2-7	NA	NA	CAIRRGTLTYEQYF	TGTGCCATCAGGAGGGGGACCCTGACCTACGAGCAGTACTTC
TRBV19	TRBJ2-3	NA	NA	CASSIRADTQYF	TGTGCCAGTAGTATCAGGGCAGATACGCAGTATTTT
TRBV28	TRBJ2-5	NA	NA	CASSSGPVKETQYF	TGTGCCAGCAGTTCGGGTCCCGTAAAAGAGACCCAGTACTTC
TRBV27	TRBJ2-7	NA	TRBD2	CASSLSGSPGLAGVDYEQYF	TGTGCCAGCAGTTTATCCGGTTCCCCGGGACTAGCGGGAGTAGACTACGAGCAGTACTTC
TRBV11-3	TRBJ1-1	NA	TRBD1	CASSTGTDQNTEAFF	TGTGCCAGCAGCACCGGGACAGACCAGAACACTGAAGCTTTCTTT
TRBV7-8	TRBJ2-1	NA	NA	CASSSPLHRELTYNEQFF	TGTGCCAGCAGCTCGCCCCTTCACAGGGAGCTTACATACAATGAGCAGTTCTTC
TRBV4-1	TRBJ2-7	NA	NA	CASSPIGRGLGSYEQYF	TGCGCCAGCAGCCCCATTGGGCGGGGGCTAGGATCCTACGAGCAGTACTTC
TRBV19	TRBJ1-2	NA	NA	CASRLDSNYGYTF	TGTGCCAGTAGATTGGACAGTAACTATGGCTACACCTTC